The 32 T cell receptor beta chains presented below share a single source sample, sequenced in a study of blood T cell repertoires in COVID-19. Method: immunoSEQ multiplex PCR; TCRdb's copy keeps in-frame clones and lacks some. The sample includes over 400,000 clones, 80% to 90% of them seen just once. The source material was peripheral blood. The receptors here all came from a human donor in a cohort sampled during active COVID-19.

This clone was counted a few times. The chain is built from TRBV27 and TRBJ2-1, with D possibly TRBD2 on 5 matching bases. In germline, CDR1 is MNHEY, CDR2 SMNVEV (reference sequence). The CDR3 is 12 amino acids. Trimming took off 5 bases at V and 4 bases at J, with 6 bases between the two ends. CDR3 amino acids: CASSPGYNEQFF. CDR3 bases: TGTGCCAGCAGTCCGGGGTACAATGAGCAGTTCTTC.

The V call is TRBV18, the J call TRBJ2-6, with 8 bases aligning to TRBD1. This CDR3 is built from 17 residues. Germline values: CDR1 KGHSH, CDR2 LQKENI. After removal of 2 bases from V and 2 bases from J, the junction contained 5 bases not matched to a gene. The DNA for the CDR3 is TGTGCCAGCTCACCAGAAGGGACAGGCACTGGGGCCAACGTCCTGACTTTC. Its protein product is CASSPEGTGTGANVLTF.

This clone was seen only once. V is TRBV30 and J is TRBJ2-7; the D is unclear. The germline V gene has CDR1 GTSNPN and CDR2 SVGIG (reference sequence). V dropped 0 bases and J dropped 3 bases, with 6 bases sitting between them. There are 12 residues in the CDR3. CDR3: CAWSVSGYEQYF. The CDR3 nucleotides read TGTGCCTGGAGTGTATCCGGCTACGAGCAGTACTTC.

The chain joins TRBV20-1 to TRBJ1-1; no firm D call. CDR3 length: 11 amino acids. The ends were cut back, 0 bases at V and 11 bases at J, with 10 bases in the middle. In germline, CDR1 is DFQATT, CDR2 SNEGSKA (reference sequence). The CDR3, as DNA: TGCAGTGCTAGAGATGGCAGAGGGGCTTTCTTT. It encodes CSARDGRGAFF.

The V gene is TRBV6-5, the J gene TRBJ2-2; 10 nucleotides agree with TRBD1. V dropped 5 bases and J dropped 11; count of bases not matched to a gene: 11. This CDR3 is 15 amino acids long. Germline V lookup: CDR1 MNHEY, CDR2 SVGAGI. This CDR3 reads CASSISPGQGLELFF. The CDR3 bases are TGTGCCAGCAGTATATCTCCGGGACAGGGGCTTGAGCTGTTTTTT.

CDR3 protein: CASREQGGSNQPQHF. CDR3 bases: TGTGCCAGCAGGGAACAGGGGGGAAGCAATCAGCCCCAGCATTTT. This sequence joins TRBV3-1 (or the pseudogene TRBV3-2) and TRBJ1-5; TRBD1 aligns across 8 bases. The CDR3 sequence is 15 residues long. V dropped 6 bases and J dropped 1; count of bases not matched to a gene: 5. Germline loops: CDR1 LGHDT, CDR2 YNNKEL (reference sequence).

The chain recombines TRBV11-3 with TRBJ1-1; maybe TRBD1 (6 bases). The ends were cut back, 5 bases at V and 4 bases at J, with 11 bases in the middle. The length of the CDR3 is 13 residues. CDR1 is SGHNT, CDR2 YENEEA, per germline. The CDR3 loop is CASSRQGSTEAFF. As DNA, the CDR3 is TGTGCCAGCAGCCGCCAGGGGTCCACTGAAGCTTTCTTT.

J is TRBJ2-1 and V is TRBV6-1; no definite D call. The V end was cut by 1 base, the J end by 4 bases, with 5 bases between. The CDR3 has 13 amino acids. Germline V gene sequence: CDR1 MNHNS, CDR2 SASEGT. The CDR3 nucleotides are TGTGCCAGCAGTGAAGGTCGGTACAATGAGCAGTTCTTC. Its translation is CASSEGRYNEQFF.

As DNA, the CDR3 is TGTGCCAGCAGCCCGAGTCCTCAAGAGACCCAGTACTTC. Translating it yields CASSPSPQETQYF. The rearrangement links TRBV6-2 or TRBV6-3 to TRBJ2-5; D gene uncertain. V gave up 6 bases and J gave up 2 bases, with 10 bases separating them. CDR3 length: 13 residues. Germline V gives CDR1 MNHEY, CDR2 SVGEGT.

The genes are TRBV19 and TRBJ2-7, with 9 nucleotides matching TRBD1. CDR3 length: 14 residues. V lost 5 bases, J lost 6 bases, and 8 bases stayed unmatched. Germline CDR1 and CDR2: LNHDA and SQIVND (reference sequence). The CDR3 nucleotides read TGTGCCAGTAGTCCCAGGACAGGGGACCGCGAGCAGTACTTC. It yields the protein CASSPRTGDREQYF.

This clone was observed a single time. The gene calls are TRBV9 and TRBJ2-5; 7 nucleotides agree with TRBD1. The CDR3 runs 15 residues. Germline trimming cut 3 bases from V and 1 base from J; bases unmatched to any gene: 6. Germline CDR1 is SGDLS and CDR2 is YYNGEE. The CDR3 loop is CASSEGQPVQETQYF. The CDR3, as DNA: TGTGCCAGCAGCGAGGGACAGCCCGTCCAAGAGACCCAGTACTTC.

V and J are TRBV20-1 and TRBJ2-7; D gene uncertain. V was trimmed by 3 bases and J by 5 bases, leaving 14 bases between them. CDR3 length equals 13 residues. Per the germline V gene, CDR1 is DFQATT and CDR2 is SNEGSKA (reference sequence). CDR3 in DNA: TGCAGTGCTAGTCGAGCGACCTTCGACGAGCAGTACTTC. Its translation: CSASRATFDEQYF.

V gene TRBV7-3 combines with J gene TRBJ2-2, with D possibly TRBD2 on 6 matching bases. The CDR3 sequence is 16 residues long. The V end was cut by 5 bases, the J end by 7 bases, with 20 bases between. Germline V gene sequence: CDR1 SGHTA, CDR2 FQGTGA. The DNA for the CDR3 is TGTGCCAGCAGCGCCGCGGCGGGACCTAGCATCGGGGAGCTGTTTTTT. Translation gives CASSAAAGPSIGELFF. Using reference TRBV7-3 and TRBJ2-2 for the parts outside the CDR3, the full variable domain is GAGVSQTPSNKVTEKGKYVELRCDPISGHTALYWYRQSLGQGPEFLIYFQGTGAADDSGLPNDRFFAVRPEGSVSTLKIQRTERGDSAVYLCASSAAAGPSIGELFFGEGSRLTVL.

The rearrangement joins TRBV12-5 to TRBJ1-4; a possible D gene is TRBD1 (5 bases). V lost 1 base and J lost 1, with 22 bases in between. This CDR3 region has 20 residues. Germline assignment: CDR1 LGHNT and CDR2 FRNRAP. The chain's CDR3 is CASGLDVVGRGKGTNEKLFF. The CDR3 DNA reads as TGTGCTAGTGGTTTGGATGTGGTAGGGAGGGGCAAAGGAACTAATGAAAAACTGTTTTTT.

The J gene is TRBJ2-6, the V gene TRBV7-2, with D tentatively TRBD2 (5 bases). CDR3 length: 18 amino acids. The germline V and J ends were trimmed by 0 bases and 0 bases, with 12 bases remaining between them. CDR1 and CDR2 (germline): SGHTA, FQGNSA. As DNA, the CDR3 is TGTGCCAGCAGCTTAGCGCGGGCATCCTCCTCTGGGGCCAACGTCCTGACTTTC. Translating it yields CASSLARASSSGANVLTF.

J is TRBJ2-3 and V is TRBV4-3, with no clear D. This CDR3 has 15 amino acids. Per the germline V gene, CDR1 is LGHNA and CDR2 is YSLEER. V lost 0 bases, J lost 2 bases, and 9 bases lay in between. The CDR3 coding sequence is TGCGCCAGCAGCCAAGATCGTACAGACACAGATACGCAGTATTTT. Translated: CASSQDRTDTDTQYF.

This sequence joins TRBV6-2 or TRBV6-3 and TRBJ1-6, with TRBD1 matching over 8 bases. The V segment lost 5 bases and the J segment 6 bases; nucleotides outside the gene matches: 9. The CDR3 sequence is 16 residues long. Looked up from germline, CDR1 is MNHEY and CDR2 is SVGEGT. CDR3 coding DNA: TGTGCCAGCAGTCACCCCCCGGACAGGGTTAATTCACCCCTCCACTTT. It yields the protein CASSHPPDRVNSPLHF.

This chain connects TRBV7-2 to TRBJ2-1, with 8 positions matching TRBD2. Trimming cost V 0 bases and J 5 bases; bases outside gene matches: 3. The CDR3 consists of 15 residues. Germline CDR1 reads SGHTA; CDR2 reads FQGNSA. CDR3 in amino acids: CASSLASGNHNEQFF. For the CDR3, the DNA is TGTGCCAGCAGCTTAGCTAGCGGGAACCACAATGAGCAGTTCTTC.

This rearrangement joins TRBV7-9 to TRBJ1-1; D uncertain. With 3 bases removed from V and 1 base from J, the gap between germline ends came to 9 bases. Per germline, CDR1 SEHNR and CDR2 FQNEAQ (reference sequence). There are 14 residues in the CDR3. DNA of the CDR3: TGTGCCAGCAGCTTGGAGGTGGGGAACACTGAAGCTTTCTTT. It specifies CASSLEVGNTEAFF.

CDR3 DNA sequence: TGTGCCAGCAGTTTTGGAGGGACTTTGGGGAATGAGCAGTTCTTC. Amino acid sequence: CASSFGGTLGNEQFF. The J gene is TRBJ2-1, the V gene TRBV28, with D tentatively TRBD2 (6 bases). Germline V gene lookup returns CDR1 MDHEN and CDR2 SYDVKM. The CDR3 sequence is 15 residues long. Trimming cost V 3 bases and J 7 bases, with 16 bases left between them. Full variable domain (rest looked up from reference TRBV28 and TRBJ2-1): DVKVTQSSRYLVKRTGEKVFLECVQDMDHENMFWYRQDPGLGLRLIYFSYDVKMKEKGDIPEGYSVSREKKERFSLILESASTNQTSMYLCASSFGGTLGNEQFFGPGTRLTVL.

The V gene is TRBV30, the J gene TRBJ1-3; D not resolved. The V gene lost 4 bases and the J gene lost 0 bases, with 13 bases spanning the gap. This CDR3 contains 15 residues. The germline CDR1 and CDR2 sequences are GTSNPN and SVGIG (reference sequence). The CDR3 is CAWNTGFSSGNTIYF. CDR3 coding DNA: TGTGCCTGGAACACGGGATTCTCCTCTGGAAACACCATATATTTT.

The genes are TRBV28 and TRBJ1-3; D unresolved. The CDR3 loop spans 15 amino acids. Germline-derived CDR1 and CDR2 are MDHEN and SYDVKM. V was clipped by 3 bases and J by 0 bases, with 9 bases between them. The CDR3 DNA sequence: TGTGCCAGCAGTTTTCCTGGCAGCTCTGGAAACACCATATATTTT. Its protein product is CASSFPGSSGNTIYF.

This rearrangement joins TRBV5-4 to TRBJ2-7; a possible D gene is TRBD1 (5 bases). The CDR3 is 16 amino acids. The germline CDR1 and CDR2 sequences are SGHNT and YYREEE (reference sequence). Trimming pared 2 bases from V and 2 bases from J, leaving 17 bases between. CDR3 protein: CASSFITGTGTYEQYF. CDR3 sequence (DNA): TGTGCCAGCAGCTTTATTACAGGTACTGGAACCTACGAGCAGTACTTC.

Only one count was recorded for this clone. V is TRBV4-3 and J is TRBJ1-1, with D possibly being TRBD1 (6 bases). V was trimmed by 3 bases and J by 5 bases, leaving 16 bases between them. The CDR3 loop spans 15 amino acids. The germline V gene has CDR1 LGHNA and CDR2 YSLEER. The CDR3 protein is CASSQLGADWTEAFF. The CDR3 nucleotides are TGCGCCAGCAGCCAGTTGGGGGCGGACTGGACTGAAGCTTTCTTT.

This chain links TRBV11-2 with TRBJ2-7; TRBD2 matches 8 bases. The germline V gene encodes CDR1 SGHAT and CDR2 FQNNGV. The length of the CDR3 is 15 residues. V lost 5 bases to trimming and J lost 2 bases; unmatched junction nucleotides: 8. The CDR3 sequence: CASSTAGTRTYEQYF. The DNA for the CDR3 is TGTGCCAGCAGCACAGCCGGGACTAGGACCTACGAGCAGTACTTC.

This sequence joins TRBV9 and TRBJ1-5; D unresolved. Looked up from germline, CDR1 is SGDLS and CDR2 is YYNGEE. With 3 bases removed from V and 2 bases from J, the gap between germline ends came to 12 bases. The CDR3 runs to 15 residues. CDR3: CASSAEGQGNQPQHF. In DNA, the CDR3 is TGTGCCAGCAGCGCCGAGGGTCAAGGCAATCAGCCCCAGCATTTT.

This clone was detected once. This rearrangement joins TRBV27 to TRBJ1-2; 7 bases agree with TRBD1. The ends lost 5 bases at V and 4 bases at J; junction bases unmatched: 4. The CDR3 runs to 13 residues. Germline assignment: CDR1 MNHEY and CDR2 SMNVEV (reference sequence). CDR3 loop: CASSRGQTYGYTF. The CDR3 DNA follows: TGTGCCAGCAGTCGGGGACAGACCTATGGCTACACCTTC.

The J gene is TRBJ2-2, the V gene TRBV24-1, with D unclear. The CDR3 has 15 amino acids. The germline V and J ends were trimmed by 5 bases and 0 bases, with 9 bases remaining between them. Germline lookup yields CDR1 KGHDR and CDR2 SFDVKD. CDR3 sequence (DNA): TGTGCCACCAGTGCAGAAGTCGCGAACACCGGGGAGCTGTTTTTT. Residues: CATSAEVANTGELFF.

This clone occurred once. The CDR3 loop reads CASSPYLAGVGEQFF. CDR3 DNA sequence: TGTGCCAGCAGCCCTTACCTCGCGGGAGTGGGTGAGCAGTTCTTC. The V call is TRBV7-9, the J call TRBJ2-1, with 7 bases aligning to TRBD2. Germline-derived CDR1 and CDR2 are SEHNR and FQNEAQ (reference sequence). There are 15 residues in the CDR3. With V trimmed by 5 bases and J by 9 bases, 13 bases remained unmatched.

V and J are TRBV19 and TRBJ2-3; 8 bases align to TRBD1. The germline V gene encodes CDR1 LNHDA and CDR2 SQIVND (reference sequence). Trimming at V came to 2 bases and at J to 3 bases, leaving 4 bases not matched to a gene. The CDR3 spans 15 residues. CDR3 sequence reads: CASSIQQGATDTQYF. CDR3 bases: TGTGCCAGTAGTATACAGCAGGGGGCAACAGATACGCAGTATTTT.

The chain employs TRBV6-5 and TRBJ2-5; possibly TRBD2 for D (6 bases). V was clipped by 0 bases and J by 6 bases, with 8 bases between them. There are 13 residues in the CDR3. Germline V lookup: CDR1 MNHEY, CDR2 SVGAGI. The DNA of the CDR3 is TGTGCCAGCAGTTACTCTCGGGGGAAGACCCAGTACTTC. Translating gives CASSYSRGKTQYF.

The V gene is TRBV5-1, the J gene TRBJ2-2; D gene unclear. Germline CDR1 and CDR2: SGHRS and YFSETQ. The length of the CDR3 is 16 residues. V was pared by 0 bases and J by 6 bases, with 15 bases between. This CDR3 reads CASSLVVGEMAGELFF. The CDR3 DNA reads as TGCGCCAGCAGCTTGGTGGTAGGAGAGATGGCCGGGGAGCTGTTTTTT.